A single sample is the source of the 12 T cell receptor beta chains below, sequenced in a study of blood T cell repertoires in COVID-19. Sequencing was performed with immunoSEQ multiplex PCR; in TCRdb, only in-frame clones are kept and a portion is missing. Among 120,000 to 150,000 clones listed, 84% were seen once. Sequenced: peripheral blood. These receptors were taken from a woman of 80 years or more in a cohort sampled during active or convalescent COVID-19.

J is TRBJ2-7 and V is TRBV2; 9 bases are shared with TRBD1. This CDR3 has 14 amino acids. Germline values: CDR1 SNHLY, CDR2 FYNNEI. Trimming cost V 6 bases and J 4 bases; bases outside gene matches: 7. The CDR3 sequence: CASRVGQGWYEQYV. The CDR3 DNA reads as TGTGCCAGCAGAGTCGGACAGGGGTGGTACGAGCAGTACGTC.

This clone was picked up a small number of times. The V and J genes are TRBV21-1 and TRBJ2-1; TRBD2 is taken as the D call from the table, unchecked against the DNA. TRBV21-1 is deemed a pseudogene. The CDR3 is made up of 15 amino acids. CDR3 sequence reads: CARPAGGPGYNEQFF. CDR3 nucleotides: TGTGCCAGGCCCGCGGGGGGCCCAGGCTACAATGAGCAGTTCTTC.

Here the CDR3 DNA reads TGTGCCAGCTCACCAGGGGGCAGGGGGTTTCGCAATGAGCAGTTCTTC. This translates into CASSPGGRGFRNEQFF. The chain employs TRBV18 and TRBJ2-1; 7 nucleotides align to TRBD1. This CDR3 spans 16 amino acids. V gave up 2 bases and J gave up 6 bases; unmatched junction bases: 10. CDR1 and CDR2 from the germline V gene are KGHSH and LQKENI.

The J gene is TRBJ1-2, the V gene TRBV10-3; 9 bases line up with TRBD1. Germline CDR1 reads ENHRY; CDR2 reads SYGVKD. The CDR3 has 20 amino acids. Trimming removed 2 bases from V and 3 bases from J; junction bases left unmatched: 19. CDR3 region: CAISEPDRPFRDREDYGYTF. The DNA of the CDR3 is TGTGCCATCAGTGAGCCAGATAGACCTTTTCGGGACAGGGAGGACTATGGCTACACCTTC.

This chain joins TRBV29-1 and TRBJ1-1, with 10 positions matching TRBD1. Germline V lookup: CDR1 SQVTM, CDR2 ANQGSEA. The trim removed 1 base at V and 1 base at J, leaving 3 bases unmatched. The CDR3 is 15 amino acids. This chain's CDR3 is CSVEVRTGGNTEAFF. DNA for the CDR3: TGCAGCGTTGAAGTCCGGACAGGGGGGAACACTGAAGCTTTCTTT.

This chain links TRBV3-1 (or the pseudogene TRBV3-2) with TRBJ2-3; 11 positions match TRBD2. The CDR3 consists of 17 residues. V shed 2 bases and J 2 bases; nucleotides not matched to a gene: 6. Looked up from germline, CDR1 is LGHDT and CDR2 is YNNKEL (reference sequence). In DNA form, the CDR3 reads TGTGCCAGCAGCCAACTGGCTAGCGGGGGGCCCACAGATACGCAGTATTTT. Protein product: CASSQLASGGPTDTQYF.

The chain recombines TRBV18 with TRBJ2-2; the D is unclear. The CDR3 is 15 residues long. The germline V gene encodes CDR1 KGHSH and CDR2 LQKENI. V was trimmed by 2 bases and J by 0 bases, leaving 7 bases between them. The CDR3 protein is CASSPGSANTGELFF. The CDR3 nucleotides read TGTGCCAGCTCACCAGGCTCCGCGAACACCGGGGAGCTGTTTTTT.

This sequence joins TRBV9 and TRBJ2-2, with a tentative D call TRBD1 (6 bases). This CDR3 has 16 amino acids. The V end lost 2 bases, the J end lost 1 base, and 12 bases lay between the germline ends. The V gene's germline CDR1 is SGDLS and CDR2 YYNGEE. In nucleotides, the CDR3 is TGTGCCAGCAGCGTGTTACCGGGACAGAACACCGGGGAGCTGTTTTTT. Its translation: CASSVLPGQNTGELFF.

The gene calls are TRBV5-1 and TRBJ1-4; D call uncertain. The CDR3 spans 14 residues. The V end was cut by 0 bases, the J end by 8 bases, with 11 bases between. Per the germline V gene, CDR1 is SGHRS and CDR2 is YFSETQ. The DNA for the CDR3 is TGCGCCAGCAGCTTGGCCCCGGGGTCGGAAAAACTGTTTTTT. It yields the protein CASSLAPGSEKLFF.

The rearrangement uses TRBV6-4 and TRBJ2-2; 9 positions agree with TRBD1. The ends lost 5 bases at V and 2 bases at J; junction bases unmatched: 3. This CDR3 is 15 amino acids long. Germline-derived CDR1 and CDR2 are MRHNA and SNTAGT. The CDR3, as DNA: TGTGCCAGCAGTCGACAGGGGGGAAACACCGGGGAGCTGTTTTTT. Amino acid sequence: CASSRQGGNTGELFF.

A single count supports this clone. The genes are TRBV7-2 and TRBJ2-3, with a tentative D call TRBD2 (5 bases). V lost 4 bases, J lost 0 bases, and 14 bases lay in between. Germline V lookup: CDR1 SGHTA, CDR2 FQGNSA. The CDR3 is 16 residues long. CDR3 loop: CASSSTAVTSTDTQYF. DNA of the CDR3: TGTGCCAGCAGCTCCACAGCGGTGACTAGCACAGATACGCAGTATTTT.

This chain joins TRBV13 and TRBJ1-6, with 9 bases identical to TRBD1. V lost 2 bases and J lost 10; bases outside the gene matches: 6. The CDR3 consists of 15 residues. Germline CDR1 and CDR2: PRHDT and FYEKMQ (reference sequence). The DNA for the CDR3 is TGTGCCAGCAGCTTAAGCCGGGACAGGGCATCACCCCTCCACTTT. This encodes CASSLSRDRASPLHF.